What follows are 15 T cell receptor beta chains derived from one specimen sequenced in a study of TET2 disruption in CD19-targeted CAR T cells. The treatment is: autologous CTL019 cells: CD19 CAR with 4-1BB and CD3 zeta domains. Assay: immunoSEQ multiplex PCR; the TCRdb copy retains only in-frame clones and omits some. The sample table includes approximately 27,000 clones. No antigens are known for them. The sequenced sample was CD8- CAR+ T cells sorted from cultured blood T cells, obtained for CD19 CAR T cell therapy. Subset specified: CD8-negative CAR-positive T cells from the infusion product. The receptors come from a man aged 65 to 85 with chronic lymphocytic leukemia.

Notes on this clone: The read gets to within 3 residues of the CDR3 end, and the germline J gene fills in the rest. The J gene is TRBJ2-3, the V gene TRBV7-3, with 9 bases fitting TRBD1. Germline loops: CDR1 SGHTA, CDR2 FQGTGA. Germline trimming cut 5 bases from V and 3 bases from J; bases unmatched to any gene: 3. The CDR3 sequence is 14 residues long. CDR3 DNA, as far as it was read: TGTGCCAGCAGCATCGGACAGGGGACAGATACG. Protein product: CASSIGQGTDT. The complete CDR3 reads CASSIGQGTDTQYF. Complete variable domain (other parts from reference TRBV7-3 and TRBJ2-3): GAGVSQTPSNKVTEKGKYVELRCDPISGHTALYWYRQSLGQGPEFLIYFQGTGAADDSGLPNDRFFAVRPEGSVSTLKIQRTERGDSAVYLCASSIGQGTDTQYFGPGTRLTVL.

Comments on this clone: The read terminates 3 residues before the CDR3 end, so the remaining end is supplied by the germline J gene. Other DNA sequences from this sample encode an identical CDR3 as well. V usage is TRBV6-4 and J usage is TRBJ1-2; tentatively, D is TRBD1 (5 bases). CDR1 MRHNA and CDR2 SNTAGT come from the germline V gene. This CDR3 has 13 amino acids. The DNA read from the CDR3 is TGTGCCAGCAGTATAACAGAGGGGTCTGGT. It yields the protein CASSITEGSG. The CDR3 reads in full as CASSITEGSGYTF.

As for this clone: The read gets to within 3 residues of the CDR3 end, and the germline J gene fills in the rest. The V call is TRBV5-1, the J call TRBJ2-7, with 8 bases identical to TRBD1. Germline CDR1 and CDR2: SGHRS and YFSETQ. The length of the CDR3 is 14 residues. Germline trimming cut 3 bases from V and 2 bases from J; bases unmatched to any gene: 4. CDR3 DNA, as far as it was read: TGCGCCAGCAGCTCGGGACAGGCCCCCTACGAG. Translated, it gives CASSSGQAPYE. The entire CDR3 protein is CASSSGQAPYEQYF.

Notes on this clone: From the germline J gene comes the end of the CDR3, since the read stops 3 residues before it. The chain carries TRBV19 and TRBJ1-5, with a possible D match to TRBD1 (5 bases). With 3 bases removed from V and 3 bases from J, the gap between germline ends came to 12 bases. CDR3 length equals 15 residues. CDR1 is LNHDA and CDR2 is SQIVND in the germline V gene (reference sequence). CDR3 in amino acids: CASSIGAGNNQPQHF. CDR3 bases read: TGTGCCAGTAGTATTGGGGCCGGGAACAATCAGCCC.

On this clone: The read finishes 3 residues shy of the CDR3 end, and the germline J gene is used to complete it. V and J are TRBV19 and TRBJ1-1; TRBD1 aligns across 7 bases. The CDR3 totals 15 residues. CDR1 is LNHDA and CDR2 is SQIVND in the germline V gene (reference sequence). V lost 10 bases, J lost 1 base, and 12 bases stayed unmatched. The CDR3 region is CATRLHGTENTEAFF. Partial CDR3 DNA: TGTGCCACCAGGCTACACGGGACAGAGAACACTGAA.

In regard to this clone: The observed sequence ends 3 residues before the CDR3 terminus, with the missing tail filled in from the germline J gene. The chain is built from TRBV19 and TRBJ1-1; no clear D gene. Germline CDR1 reads LNHDA; CDR2 reads SQIVND (reference sequence). The CDR3 loop spans 15 amino acids. The part of the CDR3 DNA that was read is TGTGCCAGTAGTATAGATATAGGGTACTCCTACGAG. This sequence encodes CASSIDIGYSYE. The entire CDR3 protein reads CASSIDIGYSYEAFF.

With respect to this clone: The CDR3 end lies 3 residues beyond the end of the read and is filled in from the germline J gene. The V and J genes are TRBV28 and TRBJ2-7, with D perhaps TRBD1 (6 bases). The CDR3 sequence is 16 residues long. Germline V CDR1 and CDR2: MDHEN, SYDVKM. Trimming removed 6 bases from V and 3 bases from J, with 21 bases in between. The covered CDR3 bases are TGTGCCAGCAGCCCTGTACCAGGGGTCAATTTCTACGAG. This translates into CASSPVPGVNFYE. The entire CDR3 protein reads CASSPVPGVNFYEQYF. Supplemented by reference TRBV28 and TRBJ2-7, the full variable domain reads DVKVTQSSRYLVKRTGEKVFLECVQDMDHENMFWYRQDPGLGLRLIYFSYDVKMKEKGDIPEGYSVSREKKERFSLILESASTNQTSMYLCASSPVPGVNFYEQYFGPGTRLTVT.

Regarding this clone: The read ends 3 residues shy of where the CDR3 ends; the end is completed using the germline J gene. The chain has TRBV6-2 or TRBV6-3 and TRBJ2-2; 10 bases align to TRBD2. Trimming cost V 8 bases and J 4 bases; bases outside gene matches: 7. There are 15 residues in the CDR3. Per germline, CDR1 MNHEY and CDR2 SVGEGT. The sequenced part of the CDR3 DNA is TGTGCCAGCGTCCCGGGACTAGCGCCCACCGGGGAG. Translation: CASVPGLAPTGE. The whole CDR3 protein is CASVPGLAPTGELFF.

Comment on this clone: The read ends 3 residues before the CDR3 terminus; that terminus is restored from the germline J gene. The chain has TRBV12-3 or TRBV12-4 and TRBJ1-2; maybe TRBD1 (6 bases). The V end was cut by 5 bases, the J end by 4 bases, with 11 bases between. The CDR3 length is 13 residues. CDR3 in amino acids: CASSRQEIYGYTF. The DNA read from the CDR3 is TGTGCCAGCAGTCGACAGGAAATCTATGGC.

A remark on this clone: The read halts 3 residues ahead of the CDR3 end, with the missing end drawn from the germline J gene. J is TRBJ2-2 and V is TRBV19; the D is unclear. Trimming removed 5 bases at V and 9 bases at J, with 13 bases between. Germline V lookup: CDR1 LNHDA, CDR2 SQIVND (reference sequence). The CDR3 totals 13 residues. CDR3 in amino acids: CASSVWPPRELFF. The CDR3 bases that were read are TGTGCCAGTAGTGTATGGCCACCCCGGGAG. The full variable domain, rest sourced from reference TRBV19 and TRBJ2-2, is DGGITQSPKYLFRKEGQNVTLSCEQNLNHDAMYWYRQDPGQGLRLIYYSQIVNDFQKGDIAEGYSVSREKKESFPLTVTSAQKNPTAFYLCASSVWPPRELFFGEGSRLTVL.

This CDR3 reads CASSLDPSYEQYF. The sequenced part of the CDR3 DNA is TGTGCCAGCAGCTTAGATCCTTCCTACGAG. The V and J genes are TRBV11-2 and TRBJ2-7; no definite D call. Coverage ceases 3 residues before the CDR3 finishes, and the germline J gene fills in the end. Germline V gene sequence: CDR1 SGHAT, CDR2 FQNNGV. The CDR3 is made up of 13 amino acids. Trimming pared 0 bases from V and 1 base from J, leaving 4 bases between.

Worth noting for this clone: The DNA ends 3 residues before the CDR3 does, and the rest of the CDR3 is filled in from the germline J gene. The chain uses TRBV11-2 and TRBJ2-5; 12 bases match TRBD2. CDR1 is SGHAT and CDR2 is FQNNGV in the germline V gene. V shed 4 bases and J 5 bases; nucleotides not matched to a gene: 5. The CDR3 has 15 amino acids. CDR3 protein: CASSSLAGGRETQYF. The CDR3 bases that were read are TGTGCCAGCAGCTCTCTAGCGGGGGGGCGGGAGACC. The whole variable domain, filled in from reference TRBV11-2 and TRBJ2-5, reads EAGVAQSPRYKIIEKRQSVAFWCNPISGHATLYWYQQILGQGPKLLIQFQNNGVVDDSQLPKDRFSAERLKGVDSTLKIQPAKLEDSAVYLCASSSLAGGRETQYFGPGTRLLVL.

On this clone: Read data end 3 residues before the CDR3 end; the end is taken from the germline J gene. The V call is TRBV6-2 or TRBV6-3, the J call TRBJ1-5; weak D call: TRBD1 (5 bases). V was clipped by 4 bases and J by 6 bases, with 22 bases between them. Looked up from germline, CDR1 is MNHEY and CDR2 is SVGEGT. The CDR3 consists of 17 residues. The sequenced part of the CDR3 DNA is TGTGCCAGCAGTTCCCGCCCGGTAGGCCCCCAGGGTCAGCCC. It specifies CASSSRPVGPQGQP. The CDR3 in full is CASSSRPVGPQGQPQHF.

Comment on this clone: The CDR3 end falls 3 residues outside the read, so it is completed with the germline J gene. This sequence joins TRBV7-2 and TRBJ1-2, with TRBD1 identical over 10 bases. The CDR3 covers 15 residues. Germline CDR1 and CDR2: SGHTA and FQGNSA. Partial CDR3 DNA: TGTGCCAGCAGCCCTCGGACAGGGGGGGACTACGAC. Amino acids: CASSPRTGGDYD. The CDR3 in its entirety is CASSPRTGGDYDYTF.

A remark on this clone: The read is 3 residues too short to cover the CDR3 end, so that end is filled in from the germline J gene. This rearrangement joins TRBV2 to TRBJ1-4; TRBD1 matches at 9 bases. Germline V gene lookup returns CDR1 SNHLY and CDR2 FYNNEI. The length of the CDR3 is 14 residues. The CDR3 spells CASTGQGKGSPLFF. CDR3 DNA (partial): TGTGCCAGCACAGGACAGGGGAAGGGTTCACCA.